This T cell receptor (beta chain) is drawn from a study of cytomegalovirus exposure and HLA in healthy donors. Vbeta (60) and Jbeta (13) primers were used in the PCR. Libraries were prepared by immunoSEQ multiplex PCR; TCRdb keeps only in-frame clonotypes and omits some of them. Among some 190,000 clones listed, roughly 85% were seen once. CDR3 length: 14 amino acids. Between the trimmed V and J ends, which lost 1 base and 4 bases, there was a span of 11 bases. Germline V gene data show CDR1 as WNHNN and CDR2 as SYGVQD (reference sequence). Sequenced: PBMCs. The chain is built from TRBV10-1 and TRBJ2-7; perhaps TRBD2 as D (5 bases). This receptor was obtained from a boy aged 2 to 10 in good health and CMV-seronegative. CDR3 sequence (DNA): TGCGCCAGCAGTGAGTTGCGGGCCCCTTACGAGCAGTACTTC. It is translated as CASSELRAPYEQYF.